The TCR beta chain under discussion was sequenced for a study of shared clonotypes between healthy human individuals. Sequencing used immunoSEQ multiplex PCR; TCRdb keeps in-frame clones, though not all of them. The data show millions of clones, over 85% seen once. Trimming took off 6 bases at V and 7 bases at J, with 15 bases between the two ends. Germline V gene data show CDR1 as MNHNY and CDR2 as SVGAGI (reference sequence). CDR3 length: 13 residues. This TCR was recovered from a young man in good health. The specimen was naive CD4+ T cells sorted from blood. As for subset: CD45RA+ positively selected. The rearrangement joins TRBV6-6 to TRBJ1-2, with D uncertain. CDR3 amino acids: CASSLTPFAGYTF. The CDR3 nucleotides are TGTGCCAGCAGCCTGACTCCATTCGCTGGCTACACCTTC.